The clone carrying this TCR beta chain was picked up a small number of times. What it recognizes is unknown. This entry belongs to a study of post-analysis software for immune sequencing data. Across the whole study: Multiple sclerosis in the patients followed relapsing-remitting, secondary progressive and progressive-relapsing courses.

Researchers reported that TCR beta cDNA libraries carried unique molecular identifiers. It was from about 0.94 to 9.7 million T cells that roughly 0.5 million cDNA molecules came. TCRdb recomputed calls from the PCR reads with MiXCR, one row per CDR3 protein. In the table there are 650,000 to 850,000 distinct CDR3 sequences, roughly 58% of which are singletons. Study-wide points: Those samples that were prepared in the same batch co-clustered strongly by F measure. Higher frequency in patients than in controls was seen for roughly five TRBV segments, with TRBV5-6, TRBV5-1 and TRBV20-1 among them. Controls had significantly higher normalized Chao1 diversity than multiple sclerosis patients.

The CDR3 has 14 amino acids. After removal of 6 bases from V and 2 bases from J, the junction contained 6 bases not matched to a gene. Germline V lookup: CDR1 SQVTM, CDR2 ANQGSEA. The clonotype originates from a girl aged 10 to 17 with multiple sclerosis. The chain uses TRBV29-1 and TRBJ2-3, with 9 bases aligning to TRBD2. Input material: blood. The CDR3 DNA reads TGCAGCGTCACGAGGACTAGCGTCACAGATACGCAGTATTTT. Amino acids: CSVTRTSVTDTQYF.